This T cell receptor (beta chain) came from a study of shared clonotypes between healthy human individuals. For the study at large: Samples came from a couple of female and three male donors aged 18 to 49.

Regarding the study as a whole: Genetic and exposure-history diversity was limited by the small donor number.

The germline V gene encodes CDR1 SGHAT and CDR2 FQNNGV. The CDR3 spans 15 residues. Trimming left V 5 bases short and J 6 bases short, with 17 bases between. About this clone itself: Its antigen is as yet unknown.

In the authors' methods: Junction-only immunoSEQ sequences carried no quality scores, so filtering differed. Sequencing was performed with immunoSEQ multiplex PCR; in TCRdb, only in-frame clones are kept and a portion is missing. From that table come the V and J calls and clone size; the DNA was used to work out D and trimming. The table includes about 460,000 clones, 75% to 80% detected once. Sequenced sample: PBMCs. The receptor's source is a woman between 35 and 50 years old in good health. Some clones in this sample may be carry-over from other donors' samples. The rearrangement joins TRBV11-2 to TRBJ2-1; D unclear. This chain's CDR3 is CASSKLVVPRNEQFF. In DNA, the CDR3 is TGTGCCAGCAGCAAGCTGGTAGTCCCCCGCAATGAGCAGTTCTTC.